What follows are 21 T cell receptor beta chains derived from one specimen sequenced in a study of cytomegalovirus exposure and HLA in healthy donors. 60 Vbeta and 13 Jbeta primers were used in PCR. Some clones are missing from TCRdb's copy, which holds only in-frame ones; the method was immunoSEQ multiplex PCR. The sample includes roughly 120,000 clones, 70% to 85% of them seen just once. Material for sequencing was PBMCs. Every receptor here comes from a man between 18 and 29 years old in good health and CMV-seropositive.

This rearrangement joins TRBV4-1 to TRBJ1-2; D is ambiguous. Germline CDR1 reads MGHRA; CDR2 reads YSYEKL. Trimming shortened V by 3 bases and J by 8 bases, and 16 bases separated the two germline ends. The CDR3 length is 14 residues. The CDR3 nucleotides read TGCGCCAGCAGCCAGACGCGAAGGAGTCTCGGCTACACCTTC. This translates into CASSQTRRSLGYTF.

This chain joins TRBV21-1 and TRBJ1-2; the D call in the table, TRBD1, was not verified against the DNA. TRBV21-1 is a recognized pseudogene. This CDR3 has 14 residues. The CDR3 is CASSKVAGPGGYTF. The CDR3 DNA is TGTGCCAGCAGCAAAGTAGCAGGGCCAGGGGGCTACACCTTC.

The CDR3: CASSATTTNEKLFF. The CDR3 DNA reads as TGTGCCAGCAGCGCGACAACAACTAATGAAAAACTGTTTTTT. The chain combines TRBV7-6 with TRBJ1-4; D is ambiguous. With 5 bases removed from V and 0 bases from J, the gap between germline ends came to 7 bases. Germline CDR1 and CDR2: SGHVS and FNYEAQ. The CDR3 totals 14 residues.

The chain's CDR3 is CASRRGTDSPLHF. DNA for the CDR3: TGTGCCAGCAGACGAGGGACAGACTCACCCCTCCACTTT. V usage is TRBV25-1 and J usage is TRBJ1-6; 7 positions match TRBD1. The CDR3 totals 13 residues. The germline V gene has CDR1 MGHDK and CDR2 SYGVNS. V lost 6 bases and J lost 10; bases outside the gene matches: 6.

A note on this clone: A junction end diverges from the germline sequence, so it may reflect a read error. The V call is TRBV11-3, the J call TRBJ1-1; D remains ambiguous. The CDR3 consists of 12 residues. The germline CDR1 and CDR2 sequences are SGHNT and YENEEA. CDR3 sequence reads: CASSLDGIGLSF. The CDR3 DNA is TGTGCCAGCAGCTTAGATGGCATTGGACTCAGCTTT.

The chain couples TRBV5-4 to TRBJ1-6; TRBD1 agrees at 7 bases. CDR1 and CDR2 (germline): SGHNT, YYREEE (reference sequence). J gave up 5 bases and V 7 bases, and 9 bases lay outside the gene matches. CDR3 length: 15 amino acids. DNA of the CDR3: TGTGCCAGCGCAAGGGGGACAGCCCATAATTCACCCCTCCACTTT. This gives the protein CASARGTAHNSPLHF.

This chain joins TRBV18 and TRBJ1-2; maybe TRBD1 (6 bases). V shed 4 bases and J shed 2 bases, with 8 bases lying between them. Germline V gene data show CDR1 as KGHSH and CDR2 as LQKENI. The CDR3 loop spans 13 amino acids. CDR3 nucleotides: TGTGCCAGCTCACTACAGGGAAACTATGGCTACACCTTC. Residues: CASSLQGNYGYTF. Complete variable domain (other parts from reference TRBV18 and TRBJ1-2): NAGVMQNPRHLVRRRGQEARLRCSPMKGHSHVYWYRQLPEEGLKFMVYLQKENIIDESGMPKERFSAEFPKEGPSILRIQQVVRGDSAAYFCASSLQGNYGYTFGSGTRLTVV.

The chain combines TRBV7-3 with TRBJ2-5; the D gene is possibly TRBD1 (6 bases). This CDR3 spans 13 amino acids. CDR1 and CDR2 from the germline V gene are SGHTA and FQGTGA. Trimming removed 5 bases at V and 3 bases at J, with 10 bases between. The CDR3: CASSGDIEETQYF. The CDR3, as DNA: TGTGCCAGCAGCGGGGACATCGAAGAGACCCAGTACTTC. Drawing the rest from reference TRBV7-3 and TRBJ2-5, the complete variable domain is GAGVSQTPSNKVTEKGKYVELRCDPISGHTALYWYRQSLGQGPEFLIYFQGTGAADDSGLPNDRFFAVRPEGSVSTLKIQRTERGDSAVYLCASSGDIEETQYFGPGTRLLVL.

The rearrangement joins TRBV12-5 to TRBJ2-7, with TRBD1 matching over 8 bases. Germline lookup yields CDR1 LGHNT and CDR2 FRNRAP. The J segment lost 3 bases and the V segment lost 6 bases, leaving 10 bases of the junction unmatched. This CDR3 comprises 15 residues. The CDR3 loop is CASGEDRGFLYEQYF. CDR3 DNA sequence: TGTGCTAGTGGAGAAGACAGGGGATTTCTCTACGAGCAGTACTTC. The whole variable domain, filled in from reference TRBV12-5 and TRBJ2-7, reads DARVTQTPRHKVTEMGQEVTMRCQPILGHNTVFWYRQTMMQGLELLAYFRNRAPLDDSGMPKDRFSAEMPDATLATLKIQPSEPRDSAVYFCASGEDRGFLYEQYFGPGTRLTVT.

The CDR3 region has the DNA TGTGCCAGCAGCCAACGGGACTTCGGGTACGGGTACGAGCAGTACTTC. It is translated as CASSQRDFGYGYEQYF. The chain links TRBV13 to TRBJ2-7; a possible D gene is TRBD2 (6 bases). Trimming stripped 5 bases from V and 4 bases from J, with 21 bases between. Germline CDR1 PRHDT, CDR2 FYEKMQ (reference sequence). The CDR3 sequence is 16 residues long.

The CDR3 sequence is CASSSGGRAYNEQFF. In nucleotides, the CDR3 is TGCGCCAGCAGCTCCGGCGGGAGGGCCTACAATGAGCAGTTCTTC. This sequence joins TRBV5-1 and TRBJ2-1; 9 bases map to TRBD2. V lost 3 bases and J lost 2; bases outside the gene matches: 3. There are 15 residues in the CDR3. Germline V gives CDR1 SGHRS, CDR2 YFSETQ.

V is TRBV28 and J is TRBJ2-1; D unresolved. The ends were cut back, 6 bases at V and 10 bases at J, with 13 bases in the middle. The CDR3 covers 12 residues. Looked up from germline, CDR1 is MDHEN and CDR2 is SYDVKM. The CDR3 bases are TGTGCCAGCAGACATTCAATGAACGAGCAGTTCTTC. Translation gives CASRHSMNEQFF.

Regarding this clone: At one of its ends the junction is not consistent with the germline gene, which may arise from a read error. The chain combines TRBV18 with TRBJ2-6, with D maybe TRBD1 (5 bases). Per germline, CDR1 KGHSH and CDR2 LQKENI. This CDR3 comprises 13 residues. CDR3 sequence: CASSTSGANGLTF. CDR3 nucleotides: TGTGCCAGCTCAACCTCTGGGGCCAACGGCCTGACTTTC.

The J gene is TRBJ1-1, the V gene TRBV7-9; D not certain. Germline values: CDR1 SEHNR, CDR2 FQNEAQ (reference sequence). Between the trimmed V and J ends, which lost 0 bases and 1 base, there was a span of 6 bases. The CDR3 has 14 amino acids. This CDR3 reads CASSLAPGNTEAFF. The DNA for the CDR3 is TGTGCCAGCAGCTTAGCGCCAGGGAACACTGAAGCTTTCTTT.

The chain is built from TRBV18 and TRBJ1-5; D is possibly TRBD1 (5 bases). The CDR3 runs 14 residues. V lost 4 bases to trimming and J lost 3 bases, with 10 bases between them. Germline V gene lookup returns CDR1 KGHSH and CDR2 LQKENI. The CDR3 loop reads CASSLGGANQPQHF. The CDR3 region has the DNA TGTGCCAGCTCACTTGGAGGGGCCAATCAGCCCCAGCATTTT.

The CDR3 loop is CASSQRVEAFF. The CDR3 DNA sequence: TGTGCCAGCAGTCAACGGGTTGAAGCTTTCTTT. This chain uses TRBV2 with TRBJ1-1, with no clear D. The CDR3 extends over 11 amino acids. V lost 5 bases and J 7 bases, leaving 8 bases between the germline ends. Germline loops: CDR1 SNHLY, CDR2 FYNNEI.

The chain links TRBV6-5 to TRBJ1-6; TRBD1 agrees at 10 bases. Trimming cost V 6 bases and J 7 bases; bases outside gene matches: 6. This CDR3 region has 15 residues. Germline lookup yields CDR1 MNHEY and CDR2 SVGAGI. The DNA of the CDR3 is TGTGCCAGCAGGTACCCGGGACAGGGGAATTCACCCCTCCACTTT. It codes for CASRYPGQGNSPLHF.

The rearrangement joins TRBV7-2 to TRBJ2-7; weak D call: TRBD1 (6 bases). CDR1 SGHTA and CDR2 FQGNSA come from the germline V gene. The CDR3 loop spans 16 amino acids. V was clipped by 1 base and J by 3 bases, with 16 bases between them. CDR3 sequence reads: CASSLGPRTEGYEQYF. For the CDR3, the DNA is TGTGCCAGCAGCTTAGGGCCTCGGACAGAGGGCTACGAGCAGTACTTC.

V gene TRBV4-2 combines with J gene TRBJ2-3, with 8 bases aligning to TRBD1. The germline gives CDR1 LGHNA, CDR2 YNFKEQ. This CDR3 contains 16 residues. V dropped 1 base and J dropped 2; count of bases not matched to a gene: 5. This CDR3 reads CASSQGTGFLTDTQYF. In DNA, the CDR3 is TGTGCCAGCAGCCAAGGGACAGGGTTTCTCACAGATACGCAGTATTTT.

The chain joins TRBV29-1 to TRBJ2-2; D remains unclear. In germline, CDR1 is SQVTM, CDR2 ANQGSEA. The CDR3 runs to 13 residues. The germline V and J ends were trimmed by 3 bases and 2 bases, with 7 bases remaining between them. CDR3 bases: TGCAGCGTTGACGTCAGTAACACCGGGGAGCTGTTTTTT. As protein: CSVDVSNTGELFF.

This rearrangement joins TRBV9 to TRBJ1-1; 7 nucleotides agree with TRBD1. CDR1 is SGDLS and CDR2 is YYNGEE in the germline V gene. The CDR3 loop spans 13 amino acids. J lost 8 bases, V lost 4 bases, and 8 bases had no gene match. CDR3 coding DNA: TGTGCCAGCAGCTCCGAGGGGGACAGAGAAGCTTTCTTT. Translating it yields CASSSEGDREAFF. The variable domain in full, completed from reference TRBV9 and TRBJ1-1, reads DSGVTQTPKHLITATGQRVTLRCSPRSGDLSVYWYQQSLDQGLQFLIQYYNGEERAKGNILERFSAQQFPDLHSELNLSSLELGDSALYFCASSSEGDREAFFGQGTRLTVV.